This T cell receptor (beta chain) was found in a study of blood T cell repertoires in COVID-19. Authors' processing steps: Amplifying reference gene primers gave estimates of nucleated cell counts. Using immunoSEQ multiplex PCR, the repertoire was profiled, and TCRdb retains in-frame clones only, with some absent. Clonal size and the V and J genes are those of that table, whereas D and trimming came from the DNA. The sample holds 250,000 to 350,000 clones, approximately 88% seen once. This CDR3 contains 11 residues. The germline V gene has CDR1 DFQATT and CDR2 SNEGSKA (reference sequence). V dropped 0 bases and J dropped 10 bases, with 7 bases sitting between them.

This chain connects TRBV20-1 to TRBJ2-1; tentative D call: TRBD2 (5 bases). Sequenced input: PBMCs or T cells enriched from blood (not recorded which). This sequence originates from a woman aged 40-49 years who had recovered from COVID-19. The CDR3, as DNA: TGCAGTGCTAGAGATCCGGGGGAGCAGTTCTTC. This translates into CSARDPGEQFF.